The source of this T cell receptor (beta chain) is a study of response to subunit inactivated influenza vaccine. Regarding the study as a whole: New T cells are recruited in small numbers by each seasonal influenza vaccination, according to the authors' suggestion.

Using its own MiXCR run on the RT-PCR reads, TCRdb lists one record per CDR3 protein. In the table there are approximately 700,000 distinct CDR3 sequences, approximately 14% of which are singletons. Details on this clonotype: Its antigen remains unknown.

CDR1 is SEHNR and CDR2 is FQNEAQ in the germline V gene (reference sequence). This CDR3 region has 13 residues. The V end lost 4 bases, the J end lost 11 bases, and 16 bases lay between the germline ends. The rearrangement links TRBV7-9 to TRBJ2-3; tentative D call: TRBD1 (6 bases). This TCR was sampled from a man aged 50-59 years who received an inactivated influenza vaccine. The sequences come from PBMCs from blood, collected less than 15 days before vaccination. The DNA of the CDR3 is TGTGCCAGCAGCTCAGACAGGAACGTATGGCAGTATTTT. Protein product: CASSSDRNVWQYF.